This entry concerns a single T cell receptor (beta chain). No antigen is known for it. With V trimmed by 8 bases and J by 4 bases, 12 bases remained unmatched. Germline CDR1 and CDR2: SQVTM and ANQGSEA. This CDR3 contains 15 residues. The sample is drawn from a study of post-analysis software for immune sequencing data. General study findings and limits: Five TRBV segments were significantly more frequent in patients than in controls. TRBV5-6, TRBV5-1 and TRBV20-1 were among these segments.

Incorporated into the TCR beta cDNA libraries were unique molecular identifiers, which served to reduce PCR and sequencing biases. Each CDR3 protein is one row after TCRdb ran MiXCR on the PCR reads. The profile shows approximately 770,000 distinct CDR3 sequences, about 43% of them singletons. This clonotype was sampled from a girl aged 10 to 17 with multiple sclerosis. The chain couples TRBV29-1 to TRBJ1-1; 11 positions agree with TRBD1. Sequencing was performed on blood. The CDR3 DNA sequence: TGCAGCTGCCAAGGACAGGGGGCTCGGACCACTGAAGCTTTCTTT. Encoded protein: CSCQGQGARTTEAFF.